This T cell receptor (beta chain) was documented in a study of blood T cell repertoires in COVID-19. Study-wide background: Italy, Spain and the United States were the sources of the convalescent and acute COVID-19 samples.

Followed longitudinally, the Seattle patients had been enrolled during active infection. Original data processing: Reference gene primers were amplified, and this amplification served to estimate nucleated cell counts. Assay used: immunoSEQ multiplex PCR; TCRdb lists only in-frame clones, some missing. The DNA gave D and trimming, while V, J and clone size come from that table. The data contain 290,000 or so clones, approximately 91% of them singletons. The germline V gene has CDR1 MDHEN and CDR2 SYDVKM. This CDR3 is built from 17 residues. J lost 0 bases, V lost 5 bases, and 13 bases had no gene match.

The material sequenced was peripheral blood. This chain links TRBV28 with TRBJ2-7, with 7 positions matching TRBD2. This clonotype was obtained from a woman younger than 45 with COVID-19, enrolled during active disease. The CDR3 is CASSPPSSGKSSYEQYF. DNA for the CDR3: TGTGCCAGCAGTCCCCCATCTAGCGGTAAGAGCTCCTACGAGCAGTACTTC.